This T cell receptor beta chain was sequenced in a study of human T cells and chemical hapten exposure. Study outcomes and limitations: All donors were alopecia patients, so their immunity may differ from that of healthy people. Large CDR3 similarity clusters arose significantly more often from expanded TCRs than from controls.

As to time point: patch test 1, 2 weeks after DPC sensitization. Treatment in this sample: therapeutic diphenylcyclopropenone sensitization with weekly scalp DPC. Every donor had alopecia and was 18 to 70 years old; all were suitable for DPC. V dropped 7 bases and J dropped 5 bases, with 17 bases sitting between them. The germline V gene encodes CDR1 MNHNY and CDR2 SVGAGI (reference sequence). The CDR3 totals 14 residues. TCRdb re-called the RACE reads through MiXCR, storing one row per CDR3 protein. The sample lists roughly 360,000 distinct CDR3 sequences, 4.8% occurring once. This clonotype has ten or more counts. Its antigen is undetermined.

The input for sequencing was whole blood, taken in connection with sensitization to the hapten diphenylcyclopropenone (DPC). The receptor was derived from a woman in her forties or fifties with alopecia areata. Some clones in this sample may be carry-over from other donors' samples. The J gene is TRBJ1-1, the V gene TRBV6-6; TRBD1 might be the D (5 bases). The CDR3 sequence is CASIAGTGGTEAFF. DNA of the CDR3: TGTGCCAGCATCGCGGGGACCGGGGGGACTGAAGCTTTCTTT.